Described below is a single TCR beta chain sequence and its context. These data come from a study of blood T cell repertoires in COVID-19. Study in general: PBMCs, B-cell-depleted T cells, or T cells were the source of the cDNA or gDNA that made up the material.

Recruited during active infection, patients (from Seattle) were subsequently followed longitudinally. Germline values: CDR1 KGHSY, CDR2 FQNENV. V was trimmed by 3 bases and J by 3 bases, leaving 11 bases between them. The CDR3 length is 14 residues. Assay: immunoSEQ multiplex PCR; the TCRdb copy retains only in-frame clones and omits some. The sample contains 300,000 to 350,000 clones, approximately 92% of which appear only once. The chain links TRBV16 to TRBJ1-1; a weak D match, TRBD1 (5 bases). Sequencing was carried out using peripheral blood. This TCR was sampled from a woman aged 25 to 39 with COVID-19, enrolled during active disease. The CDR3 here is CASSHSGGDTEAFF. CDR3 DNA: TGTGCCAGCAGCCATTCCGGGGGGGACACTGAAGCTTTCTTT.